The 10 T cell receptor beta chains presented below share a single source sample, sequenced in a study of siplizumab effects on memory and regulatory T cells. TCRdb's copy holds only in-frame clones and misses some; the assay was immunoSEQ multiplex PCR. The data show tens of thousands of clones, 90% to 95% seen once. Sequenced material: CD8+ T cells sorted from blood. These receptors all stem from a human donor in good health.

The chain links TRBV27 to TRBJ2-7; 8 nucleotides align to TRBD2. Germline V gene sequence: CDR1 MNHEY, CDR2 SMNVEV (reference sequence). The V and J ends lost 2 bases and 5 bases, in that order; junction bases with no gene match: 8. This CDR3 is built from 15 residues. The CDR3 region has the DNA TGTGCCAGCAGTTTAGCGACGGGAGGGCCTCACGAGCAGTACTTC. Its translation is CASSLATGGPHEQYF.

The DNA for the CDR3 is TGTGCCAGTAGTGCTGGCTTGGTTTCCTACAATGAGCAGTTCTTC. This sequence encodes CASSAGLVSYNEQFF. The V and J genes are TRBV19 and TRBJ2-1; D gene ambiguous. The CDR3 spans 15 residues. The V gene lost 5 bases and the J gene lost 1 base, with 12 bases spanning the gap. Germline-derived CDR1 and CDR2 are LNHDA and SQIVND (reference sequence).

The V and J genes are TRBV13 and TRBJ1-2, with 10 nucleotides matching TRBD1. Losses at the gene ends were 4 bases for V and 7 bases for J; bases not matched to a gene: 12. Germline values: CDR1 PRHDT, CDR2 FYEKMQ (reference sequence). This CDR3 is 16 amino acids long. The CDR3 bases are TGTGCCAGCAGCTCCGGGACAGGGGACAACCTATTTGGCTACACCTTC. Amino acids: CASSSGTGDNLFGYTF.

Only one count was recorded for this clone. The rearrangement uses TRBV23-1 and TRBJ2-1; D may be TRBD2 (5 bases). TRBV23-1 is annotated as an ORF whose role is uncertain. This CDR3 is 15 amino acids long. Trimming left V 3 bases short and J 5 bases short, with 14 bases between. CDR3 protein: CASSHFSSFDNEQFF. The CDR3 bases are TGCGCCAGCAGTCATTTTTCTAGCTTCGACAATGAGCAGTTCTTC.

V gene TRBV7-9 combines with J gene TRBJ2-7; tentatively, D is TRBD1 (6 bases). Trimming cost V 4 bases and J 5 bases, with 18 bases left between them. The CDR3 is 15 residues long. Germline V gene lookup returns CDR1 SEHNR and CDR2 FQNEAQ (reference sequence). The CDR3 coding sequence is TGTGCCAGCAGCTCCTCCAGGGGACCTGGCGACGAGCAGTACTTC. Protein: CASSSSRGPGDEQYF.

The rearrangement uses TRBV9 and TRBJ2-1; 9 bases are shared with TRBD2. Unmatched junction bases numbered 6, after V lost 3 bases and J lost 2 bases. Germline assignment: CDR1 SGDLS and CDR2 YYNGEE. The CDR3 length is 16 residues. CDR3 coding DNA: TGTGCCAGCAGCGAAGGAGGCGGGAGGGCCTACAATGAGCAGTTCTTC. Translation: CASSEGGGRAYNEQFF.

The V call is TRBV13, the J call TRBJ1-4; D unclear. Germline-derived CDR1 and CDR2 are PRHDT and FYEKMQ (reference sequence). The CDR3 runs 13 residues. V was clipped by 0 bases and J by 7 bases, with 6 bases between them. The CDR3, as DNA: TGTGCCAGCAGCTTAGGCCTTAGTGAAAAACTGTTTTTT. It is translated as CASSLGLSEKLFF.

J is TRBJ1-2 and V is TRBV2; D is uncertain. This CDR3 comprises 15 residues. V gave up 2 bases and J gave up 3 bases, with 13 bases separating them. Germline CDR1 reads SNHLY; CDR2 reads FYNNEI. CDR3 coding DNA: TGTGCCAGCAGTGAAACGGCTGGCTGGGACTATGGCTACACCTTC. Translated: CASSETAGWDYGYTF. Using reference TRBV2 and TRBJ1-2 for the parts outside the CDR3, the full variable domain is EPEVTQTPSHQVTQMGQEVILRCVPISNHLYFYWYRQILGQKVEFLVSFYNNEISEKSEIFDDQFSVERPDGSNFTLKIRSTKLEDSAMYFCASSETAGWDYGYTFGSGTRLTVV.

The chain carries TRBV25-1 and TRBJ2-3; D ambiguous. Between the trimmed V and J ends, which lost 5 bases and 4 bases, there was a span of 1 base. The germline CDR1 and CDR2 sequences are MGHDK and SYGVNS. The CDR3 is 10 residues long. DNA for the CDR3: TGTGCCAGCAGTTCAGATACGCAGTATTTT. Protein product: CASSSDTQYF. Full variable domain (remainder filled in from reference TRBV25-1 and TRBJ2-3): EADIYQTPRYLVIGTGKKITLECSQTMGHDKMYWYQQDPGMELHLIHYSYGVNSTEKGDLSSESTVSRIRTEHFPLTLESARPSHTSQYLCASSSDTQYFGPGTRLTVL.

V is TRBV14 and J is TRBJ2-1, with 10 bases that match TRBD1. This CDR3 has 15 amino acids. Germline CDR1 is SGHDN and CDR2 is FVKESK. Trimming removed 3 bases from V and 2 bases from J; junction bases left unmatched: 1. The CDR3: CASSHGTGAYNEQFF. The CDR3 DNA reads TGTGCCAGCAGCCATGGGACAGGGGCCTACAATGAGCAGTTCTTC.